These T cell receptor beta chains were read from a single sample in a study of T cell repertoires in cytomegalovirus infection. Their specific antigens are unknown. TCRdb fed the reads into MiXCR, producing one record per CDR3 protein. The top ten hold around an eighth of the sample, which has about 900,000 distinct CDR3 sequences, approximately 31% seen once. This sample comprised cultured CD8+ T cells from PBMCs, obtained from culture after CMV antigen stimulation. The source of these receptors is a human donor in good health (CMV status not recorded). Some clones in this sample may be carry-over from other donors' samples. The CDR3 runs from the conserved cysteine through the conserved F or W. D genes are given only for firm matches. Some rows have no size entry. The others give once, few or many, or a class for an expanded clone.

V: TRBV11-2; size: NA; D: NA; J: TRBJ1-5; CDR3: CASSPGGTHYQPQHF; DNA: TGTGCCAGCAGCCCCGGAGGTACCCATTATCAGCCCCAGCATTTT
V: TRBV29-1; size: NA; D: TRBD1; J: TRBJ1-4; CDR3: CSVLSGTGKKLFF; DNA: TGCAGCGTACTCTCCGGGACAGGGAAAAAACTGTTTTTT
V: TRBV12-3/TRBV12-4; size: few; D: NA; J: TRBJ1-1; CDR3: CASIPGLGTEAFF; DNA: TGTGCCAGCATCCCGGGATTGGGCACTGAAGCTTTCTTT
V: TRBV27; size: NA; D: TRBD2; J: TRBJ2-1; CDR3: CASSNSGGYNEQFF; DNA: TGTGCCAGCAGCAATAGCGGGGGGTACAATGAGCAGTTCTTC
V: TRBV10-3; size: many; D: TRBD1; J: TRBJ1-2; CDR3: CAIRREQGGYTF; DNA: TGTGCCATCAGGAGGGAACAGGGGGGCTACACCTTC
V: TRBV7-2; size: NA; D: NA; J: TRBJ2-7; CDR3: CASSSDGQLTYEQYF; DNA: TGTGCCAGCAGCTCCGATGGTCAACTAACCTACGAGCAGTACTTC
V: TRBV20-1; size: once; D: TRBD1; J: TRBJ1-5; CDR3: CSARGQGDNQPQHF; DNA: TGCAGTGCTAGGGGACAGGGGGACAATCAGCCCCAGCATTTT
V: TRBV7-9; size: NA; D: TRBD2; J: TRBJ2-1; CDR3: CASSSSGGADNEQFF; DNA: TGTGCCAGCAGTTCAAGCGGGGGGGCAGACAATGAGCAGTTCTTC
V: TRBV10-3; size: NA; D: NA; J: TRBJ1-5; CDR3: CAITEGGNQPQHF; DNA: TGTGCCATCACTGAGGGAGGCAATCAGCCCCAGCATTTT
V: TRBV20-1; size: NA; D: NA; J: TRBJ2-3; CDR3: CSATYGPSTDTQYF; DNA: TGCAGTGCTACTTACGGACCTAGCACAGATACGCAGTATTTT
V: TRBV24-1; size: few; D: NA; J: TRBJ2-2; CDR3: CATRQGGITGELFF; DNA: TGTGCCACCCGCCAGGGGGGGATCACCGGGGAGCTGTTTTTT
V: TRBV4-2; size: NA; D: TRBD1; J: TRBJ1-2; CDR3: CASSQERGATGFPHGYTF; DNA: TGTGCCAGCAGCCAAGAGAGGGGGGCGACAGGGTTTCCCCATGGCTACACCTTC
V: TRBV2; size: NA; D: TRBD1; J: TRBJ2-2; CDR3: CVLRGTGVTGELFF; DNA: TGTGTCCTTAGAGGGACAGGCGTTACCGGGGAGCTGTTTTTT
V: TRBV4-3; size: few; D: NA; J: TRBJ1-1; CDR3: CASSQDPGLPSDTEAFF; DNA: TGCGCCAGCAGCCAAGATCCGGGACTCCCCTCGGACACTGAAGCTTTCTTT
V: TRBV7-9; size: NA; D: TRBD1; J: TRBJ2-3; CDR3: CASSPPRTGGIADTQYF; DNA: TGTGCCAGCAGCCCCCCCCGCACAGGGGGCATCGCAGATACGCAGTATTTT
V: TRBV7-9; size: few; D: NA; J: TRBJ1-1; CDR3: CASSPLREGAFF; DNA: TGTGCCAGCAGCCCCCTAAGGGAAGGGGCTTTCTTT
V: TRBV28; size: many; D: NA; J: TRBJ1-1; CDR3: CASSSSRGYTEAFF; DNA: TGTGCCAGCAGCTCCTCCAGGGGCTACACTGAAGCTTTCTTT
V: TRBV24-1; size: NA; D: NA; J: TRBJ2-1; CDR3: CATSDRSRYEQFF; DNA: TGTGCCACCAGTGACCGGAGTAGGTATGAGCAGTTCTTC
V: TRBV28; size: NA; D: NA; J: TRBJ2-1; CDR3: CASRERGGGNEQFF; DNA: TGTGCCAGCAGGGAACGGGGAGGGGGCAATGAGCAGTTCTTC
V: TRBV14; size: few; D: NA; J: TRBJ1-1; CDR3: CASSQWGNTEAFF; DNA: TGTGCCAGCAGCCAGTGGGGGAACACTGAAGCTTTCTTT
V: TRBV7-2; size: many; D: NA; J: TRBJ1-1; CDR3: CASSLEYYQGYELNTEAFF; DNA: TGTGCCAGCAGCTTGGAGTATTACCAGGGGTACGAACTGAACACTGAAGCTTTCTTT
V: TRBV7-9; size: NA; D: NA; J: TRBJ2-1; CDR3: CASSLRTGYHEQFF; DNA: TGTGCCAGCAGCTTAAGAACAGGGTATCATGAGCAGTTCTTC
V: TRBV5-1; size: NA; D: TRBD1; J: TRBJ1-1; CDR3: CASSEVMDRGSLNTEAFF; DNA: TGCGCCAGCAGCGAGGTTATGGACAGGGGCTCCCTGAACACTGAAGCTTTCTTT
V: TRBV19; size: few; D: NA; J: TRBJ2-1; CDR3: CASSIGRLLYNEQFF; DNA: TGTGCCAGTAGTATAGGGCGTTTGCTTTACAATGAGCAGTTCTTC
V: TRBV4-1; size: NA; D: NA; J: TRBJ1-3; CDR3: CASSQDVTIYF; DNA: TGTGCCAGCAGCCAAGATGTCACCATATATTTT
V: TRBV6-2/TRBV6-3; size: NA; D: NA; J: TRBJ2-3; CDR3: CASTERARDTQYF; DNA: TGTGCCAGCACAGAGCGGGCAAGAGATACGCAGTATTTT
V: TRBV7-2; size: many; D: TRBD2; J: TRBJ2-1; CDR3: CASSALGLAGPGRYNEQFF; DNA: TGTGCCAGCAGCGCACTCGGACTAGCGGGGCCAGGCAGGTACAATGAGCAGTTCTTC
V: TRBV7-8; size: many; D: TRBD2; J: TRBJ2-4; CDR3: CASSTGTSGRYLAKNIQYF; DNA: TGTGCCAGCAGCACCGGGACTAGCGGGAGATATCTAGCCAAAAACATTCAGTACTTC
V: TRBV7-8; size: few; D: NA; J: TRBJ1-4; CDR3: CASSLALGGWEKLFF; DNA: TGTGCCAGCAGCTTAGCGCTCGGGGGCTGGGAAAAACTGTTTTTT
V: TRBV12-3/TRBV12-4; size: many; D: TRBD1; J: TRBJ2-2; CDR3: CASSQDRGLRNTGELFF; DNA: TGTGCCAGCAGTCAAGACAGGGGGTTAAGAAACACCGGGGAGCTGTTTTTT
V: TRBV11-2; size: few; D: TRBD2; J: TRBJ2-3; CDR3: CASSPRGGGHTDTQYF; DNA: TGTGCCAGCAGCCCCCGGGGGGGCGGACACACAGATACGCAGTATTTT
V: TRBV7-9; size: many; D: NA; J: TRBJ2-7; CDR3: CASSLAIRGREQYF; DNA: TGTGCCAGCAGCTTAGCAATAAGGGGTCGGGAGCAGTACTTC
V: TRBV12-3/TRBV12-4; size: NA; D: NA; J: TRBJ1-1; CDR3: CASSFAVTGFTEAFF; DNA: TGTGCCAGCAGTTTCGCGGTTACAGGGTTCACTGAAGCTTTCTTT
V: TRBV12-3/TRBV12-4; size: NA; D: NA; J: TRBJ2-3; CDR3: CASSLGTLDTQYF; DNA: TGTGCCAGCAGTTTGGGGACTCTGGATACGCAGTATTTT
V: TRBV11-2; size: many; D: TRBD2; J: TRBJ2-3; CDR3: CASSGRTSGRTDTQYF; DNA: TGTGCCAGCAGCGGACGGACTAGCGGGAGGACAGATACGCAGTATTTT
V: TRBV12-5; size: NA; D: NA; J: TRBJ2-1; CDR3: CASGFFGPYNEQFF; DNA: TGTGCTAGTGGTTTTTTCGGACCCTACAATGAGCAGTTCTTC
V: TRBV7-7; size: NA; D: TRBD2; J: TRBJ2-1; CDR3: CASSFSVAGVDNEQFF; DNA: TGTGCTAGCAGCTTTTCGGTAGCGGGGGTCGACAATGAGCAGTTCTTC
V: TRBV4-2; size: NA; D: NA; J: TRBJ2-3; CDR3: CASSQDRGNTDTQYF; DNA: TGTGCCAGCAGCCAAGATCGGGGAAACACAGATACGCAGTATTTT
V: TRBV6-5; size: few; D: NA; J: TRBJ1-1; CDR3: CASSPLGLWTEAFF; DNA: TGTGCCAGCAGTCCACTCGGCCTCTGGACTGAAGCTTTCTTT
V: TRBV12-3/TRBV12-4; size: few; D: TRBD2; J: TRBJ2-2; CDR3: CASRGTSGGAAGELFF; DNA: TGTGCCAGCAGGGGGACTAGCGGGGGGGCAGCCGGGGAGCTGTTTTTT
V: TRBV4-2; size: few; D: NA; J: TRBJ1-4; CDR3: CASSQYWGAGEKLFF; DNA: TGTGCCAGCAGCCAATACTGGGGGGCGGGGGAAAAACTGTTTTTT